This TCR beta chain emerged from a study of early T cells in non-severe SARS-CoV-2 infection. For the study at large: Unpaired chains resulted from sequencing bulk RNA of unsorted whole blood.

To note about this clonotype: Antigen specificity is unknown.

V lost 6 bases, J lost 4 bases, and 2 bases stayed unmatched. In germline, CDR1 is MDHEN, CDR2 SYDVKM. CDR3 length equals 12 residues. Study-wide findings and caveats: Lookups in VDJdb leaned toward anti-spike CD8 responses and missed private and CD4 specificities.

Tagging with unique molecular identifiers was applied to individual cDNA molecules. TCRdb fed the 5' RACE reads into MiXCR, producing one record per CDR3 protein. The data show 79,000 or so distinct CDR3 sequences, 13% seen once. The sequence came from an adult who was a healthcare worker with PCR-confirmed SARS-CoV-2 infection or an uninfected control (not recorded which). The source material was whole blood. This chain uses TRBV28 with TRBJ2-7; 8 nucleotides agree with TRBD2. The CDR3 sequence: CASSRGGYEQYF. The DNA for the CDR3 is TGTGCCAGCAGCCGCGGGGGGTACGAGCAGTACTTC.